The 14 T cell receptor beta chains below all came from one sample that was sequenced in a study of blood T cell repertoires in COVID-19. Method: immunoSEQ multiplex PCR; TCRdb's copy keeps in-frame clones and lacks some. The profile shows around 94,000 clones, about 80% of them singletons. The sequencing input was peripheral blood. Receptors originate from a human donor in a cohort sampled during active COVID-19.

This rearrangement joins TRBV5-4 to TRBJ2-3, with 9 bases lining up with TRBD2. After removal of 0 bases from V and 6 bases from J, the junction contained 5 bases not matched to a gene. The CDR3 totals 15 residues. CDR1 SGHNT and CDR2 YYREEE come from the germline V gene (reference sequence). CDR3 residues: CASSLGGGAPDTQYF. The CDR3 coding sequence is TGTGCCAGCAGCTTGGGCGGGGGGGCTCCTGATACGCAGTATTTT.

The chain recombines TRBV28 with TRBJ2-5; 9 nucleotides align to TRBD2. V gave up 3 bases and J gave up 3 bases; unmatched junction bases: 5. This CDR3 is built from 15 residues. CDR1 MDHEN and CDR2 SYDVKM come from the germline V gene. Here the CDR3 DNA reads TGTGCCAGCAGTTTGCTAGCGGGGACCAAAGAGACCCAGTACTTC. Amino acids: CASSLLAGTKETQYF.

The genes are TRBV5-1 and TRBJ2-3; unclear D gene. V lost 0 bases, J lost 1 base, and 9 bases lay in between. This CDR3 comprises 15 residues. Germline V gene sequence: CDR1 SGHRS, CDR2 YFSETQ. As DNA, the CDR3 is TGCGCCAGCAGCTTGGCACAAATCGGCACAGATACGCAGTATTTT. Translated: CASSLAQIGTDTQYF.

This sequence joins TRBV19 and TRBJ1-1; D may be TRBD1 (6 bases). The V end was cut by 6 bases, the J end by 2 bases, with 13 bases between. Looked up from germline, CDR1 is LNHDA and CDR2 is SQIVND (reference sequence). The CDR3 loop spans 14 amino acids. The CDR3 DNA reads TGTGCCAGTAGGGTACAGGGAACAAACACTGAAGCTTTCTTT. Translating gives CASRVQGTNTEAFF.

CDR3 protein: CASSLVTVQETQYF. The DNA for the CDR3 is TGTGCCAGCAGCTTGGTGACAGTACAAGAGACCCAGTACTTC. This chain links TRBV5-6 with TRBJ2-5; D possibly corresponds to TRBD1 (5 bases). Germline V CDR1 and CDR2: SGHDT, YYEEEE. The ends were cut back, 0 bases at V and 2 bases at J, with 8 bases in the middle. The CDR3 loop spans 14 amino acids.

The J gene is TRBJ1-6, the V gene TRBV7-9, with 9 bases fitting TRBD1. V dropped 3 bases and J dropped 7; count of bases not matched to a gene: 1. CDR3 length: 14 residues. In germline, CDR1 is SEHNR, CDR2 FQNEAQ (reference sequence). CDR3 bases: TGTGCCAGCAGCTTGGGGACAGGGAATTCACCCCTCCACTTT. Its translation: CASSLGTGNSPLHF.

This chain uses TRBV27 with TRBJ2-7, with TRBD2 identical over 8 bases. Germline trimming cut 3 bases from V and 4 bases from J; bases unmatched to any gene: 8. The CDR3 length is 15 residues. From germline, CDR1 is MNHEY and CDR2 SMNVEV (reference sequence). The CDR3 loop reads CASSFRGGRGYEQYF. For the CDR3, the DNA is TGTGCCAGCAGTTTCCGCGGGGGGAGGGGGTACGAGCAGTACTTC.

The rearrangement uses TRBV11-1 and TRBJ1-1; D not resolved. The CDR3 covers 15 residues. V was pared by 5 bases and J by 0 bases, with 13 bases between. Germline loops: CDR1 SGHAT, CDR2 FQDESV (reference sequence). DNA of the CDR3: TGTGCCAGCAGCCCGCACGCAGGTTTGAACACTGAAGCTTTCTTT. This encodes CASSPHAGLNTEAFF.

CDR3 in amino acids: CASRPPQSTGGANELFF. Written as DNA, the CDR3 is TGTGCCAGCAGACCACCCCAATCGACAGGGGGAGCTAATGAACTGTTTTTT. The genes are TRBV28 and TRBJ1-4; 9 bases match TRBD1. This CDR3 is 17 amino acids long. The V gene end was trimmed by 6 bases and the J gene end by 12 bases; junction bases not matched to a gene: 20. Germline loops: CDR1 MDHEN, CDR2 SYDVKM.

V is TRBV6-2 or TRBV6-3 and J is TRBJ1-1; D possibly corresponds to TRBD1 (5 bases). Germline loops: CDR1 MNHEY, CDR2 SVGEGT. Trimming removed 4 bases at V and 5 bases at J, with 11 bases between. The CDR3 is 13 residues long. The CDR3 DNA reads as TGTGCCAGCAGTTTGGGGGGTGGGACTGAAGCTTTCTTT. As protein: CASSLGGGTEAFF.

This chain uses TRBV5-6 with TRBJ2-1, with 12 bases matching TRBD2. The CDR3 totals 18 residues. V trimming: 0 bases; J trimming: 4 bases; junction bases outside the gene matches: 8. Germline CDR1 is SGHDT and CDR2 is YYEEEE. The CDR3, as DNA: TGTGCCAGCAGCTTGGTTTCTAGCGGGGGGGCTGGATACAATGAGCAGTTCTTC. As protein: CASSLVSSGGAGYNEQFF.

J is TRBJ2-7 and V is TRBV4-3; maybe TRBD2 (6 bases). The germline V and J ends were trimmed by 6 bases and 5 bases, with 20 bases remaining between them. CDR3 length: 15 residues. CDR1 and CDR2 from the germline V gene are LGHNA and YSLEER. The DNA for the CDR3 is TGCGCCAGCAGTCCCTACACGACTAGTCTCCACGAGCAGTACTTC. It encodes CASSPYTTSLHEQYF.

V and J are TRBV19 and TRBJ1-2, with D possibly being TRBD1 (6 bases). The V end lost 7 bases, the J end lost 7 bases, and 22 bases lay between the germline ends. This CDR3 is built from 15 residues. Germline V CDR1 and CDR2: LNHDA, SQIVND (reference sequence). The CDR3 nucleotides read TGTGCCAGTAATTGGGGGCTGGGTAAAGGCTCTGGCTACACCTTC. It yields the protein CASNWGLGKGSGYTF. Variable domain in full (rest from reference TRBV19 and TRBJ1-2): DGGITQSPKYLFRKEGQNVTLSCEQNLNHDAMYWYRQDPGQGLRLIYYSQIVNDFQKGDIAEGYSVSREKKESFPLTVTSAQKNPTAFYLCASNWGLGKGSGYTFGSGTRLTVV.

The chain is built from TRBV28 and TRBJ2-7, with 8 bases that match TRBD1. V shed 6 bases, J shed 6 bases, and the junction held 4 bases outside the gene matches. This CDR3 comprises 12 residues. Per the germline V gene, CDR1 is MDHEN and CDR2 is SYDVKM. As DNA, the CDR3 is TGTGCCAGCAGGTCAGGGGGCAGCGAGCAGTACTTC. Its protein product is CASRSGGSEQYF.